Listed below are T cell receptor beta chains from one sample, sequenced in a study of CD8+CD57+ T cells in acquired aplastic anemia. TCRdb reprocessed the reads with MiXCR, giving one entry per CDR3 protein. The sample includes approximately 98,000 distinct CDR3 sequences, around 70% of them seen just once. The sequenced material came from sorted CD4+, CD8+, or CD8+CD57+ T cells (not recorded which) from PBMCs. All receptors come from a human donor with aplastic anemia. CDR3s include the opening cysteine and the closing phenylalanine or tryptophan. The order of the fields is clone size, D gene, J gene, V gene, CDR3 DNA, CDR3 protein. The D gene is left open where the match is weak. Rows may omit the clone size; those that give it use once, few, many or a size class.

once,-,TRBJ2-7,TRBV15,TGTGCCACCAGCAGAGGGGGGGCGGCTACCTACGAGCAGTACTTC,CATSRGGAATYEQYF
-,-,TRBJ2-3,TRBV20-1,TGCAGTGCTAGCGTCACGGATACGCAGTATTTT,CSASVTDTQYF
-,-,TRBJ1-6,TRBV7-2,TGTGCCAGCAGCTCCGGTAGCATAGGATCACCCCTCCACTTT,CASSSGSIGSPLHF
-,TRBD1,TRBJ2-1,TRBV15,TGTGCCACCGGGACAGGATCGTTCGATGAGCAGTTCTTC,CATGTGSFDEQFF
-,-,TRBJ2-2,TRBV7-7,TGTGCCAGCACCGCAGGCACAGGTGGGACCGGGGAGCTGTTTTTT,CASTAGTGGTGELFF
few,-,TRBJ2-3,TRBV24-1,TGTGCCACCAGTGAGTACACAGGAGATACGCAGTATTTT,CATSEYTGDTQYF
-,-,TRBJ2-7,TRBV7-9,TGTGCCAGCAGCCCCAACGGGACGGTCTCCTACGAGCAGTACTTC,CASSPNGTVSYEQYF
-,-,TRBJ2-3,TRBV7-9,TGTGCCAGCAGCTTACGCGGGTCAGATACGCAGTATTTT,CASSLRGSDTQYF
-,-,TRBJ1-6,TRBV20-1,TGCAGTGCTAGTATCCAGGGTAATTCACCCCTCCACTTT,CSASIQGNSPLHF
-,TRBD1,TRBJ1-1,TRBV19,TGTGCCAGTAGTATAGGGTTCCCCAGGGGGCGAACCCACACTGAAGCTTTCTTT,CASSIGFPRGRTHTEAFF
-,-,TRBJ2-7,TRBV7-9,TGTGCCAGCACCCCTAAAGGCTCCTACGAGCAGTACTTC,CASTPKGSYEQYF
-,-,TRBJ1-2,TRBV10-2,TGCGCCAGCAGTGAGTCCGCAGGTTCTAACTATGGCTACACCTTC,CASSESAGSNYGYTF
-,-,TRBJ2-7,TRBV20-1,TGCAGTGCTAGAACCGGGGGCGGGTACGAGCAGTACTTC,CSARTGGGYEQYF
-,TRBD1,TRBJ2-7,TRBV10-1,TGCGCCAGCAATCTACCGGGACAGGGCAATCTGGGCGAGCAGTACTTC,CASNLPGQGNLGEQYF
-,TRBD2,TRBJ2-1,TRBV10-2,TGCGCCAGCAGGCAGGGACTATATGAGCAGTTCTTC,CASRQGLYEQFF
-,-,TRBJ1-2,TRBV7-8,TGTGCCAGCAGCCGTACAGGCCCCGAGGGCTATGGCTACACCTTC,CASSRTGPEGYGYTF
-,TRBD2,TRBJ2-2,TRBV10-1,TGCGCCAGCAGTGAGTCAGGCAGCGGGAGGTCGAACACCGGGGAGCTGTTTTTT,CASSESGSGRSNTGELFF
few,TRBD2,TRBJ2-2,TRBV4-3,TGCGCCAGCAGCCAAGATCAAGCGGGGGAAACCGGGGAGCTGTTTTTT,CASSQDQAGETGELFF
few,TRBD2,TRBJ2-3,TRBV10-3,TGTGCCATCAGTGAGTCTATGCTAGCGGGAGTCTTAGATACGCAGTATTTT,CAISESMLAGVLDTQYF
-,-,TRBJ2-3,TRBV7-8,TGTGCCAGCAGCCCCCGGACTCGGGATACGCAGTATTTT,CASSPRTRDTQYF
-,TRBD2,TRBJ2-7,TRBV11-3,TGTGCCAGCAGCTTAGTAGCGGGGGACTACGAGCAGTACTTC,CASSLVAGDYEQYF
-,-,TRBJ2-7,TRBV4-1,TGCGCCAGCAGCCAAGGGTGGGCAGCCCGTGACGAGCAGTACTTC,CASSQGWAARDEQYF
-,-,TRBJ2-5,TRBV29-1,TGCAGCGCCCCCGGTCGGCTACAAGAGACCCAGTACTTC,CSAPGRLQETQYF
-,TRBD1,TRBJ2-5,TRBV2,TGTGCCAGCAGGGACGGAGGACAGGGGGCAGGGGAGACCCAGTACTTC,CASRDGGQGAGETQYF
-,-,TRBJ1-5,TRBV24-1,TGTGCCAGCAGTTTAGGCAGACTTAATCAGCCCCAGCATTTT,CASSLGRLNQPQHF
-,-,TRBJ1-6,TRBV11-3,TGTGCCAGCAGCTCTCAGGCCGGGTCACCCCTCCACTTT,CASSSQAGSPLHF
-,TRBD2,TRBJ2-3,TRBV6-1,TGTGCCAGCAGACGGGGGGGGCGCGATACGCAGTATTTT,CASRRGGRDTQYF
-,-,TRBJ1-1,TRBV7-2,TGTGCCAGCAGCTTGAACAGGGTCAGGACTGAAGCTTTCTTT,CASSLNRVRTEAFF
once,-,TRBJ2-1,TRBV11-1,TGTGCCAGCAGCTTGGAGACCCCTAGTCTAAATGAGCAGTTCTTC,CASSLETPSLNEQFF
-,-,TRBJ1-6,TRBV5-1,TGCGCCAGCAGCTTGGATCCGGGGGTAATCTACTCACCCCTCCACTTT,CASSLDPGVIYSPLHF
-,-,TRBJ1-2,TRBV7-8,TGTGCCAGCAGCCCGCCCAACAGCAACTATGGCTACACCTTC,CASSPPNSNYGYTF
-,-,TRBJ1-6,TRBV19,TGTGCCAGTAGTACCCCAGAGGGCCCAGGACCCCTCCACTTT,CASSTPEGPGPLHF
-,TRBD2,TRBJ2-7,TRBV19,TGTGCCAGTAGGATGACTAGCGCTACCTACGAGCAGTACTTC,CASRMTSATYEQYF
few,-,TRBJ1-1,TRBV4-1,TGCGCCAGCAGCCAGGGCAGCTACACTGATGCTTTCTTT,CASSQGSYTDAFF
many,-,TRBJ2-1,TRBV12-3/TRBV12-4,TGTGCCAGCAGTTTAGTCGGTTTGGAAGCCTACAATGAGCAGTTCTTC,CASSLVGLEAYNEQFF
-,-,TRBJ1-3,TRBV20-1,TGCAGTGCTGGTATGGACCGAGGAAACACCATATATTTT,CSAGMDRGNTIYF
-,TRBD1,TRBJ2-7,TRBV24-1,TGTGCCACCAGTGATTCGGGACAGGGCTCCGAGCAGTACTTC,CATSDSGQGSEQYF
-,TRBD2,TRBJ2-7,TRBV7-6,TGTGCCAGCAGCCAGCGGGGAGCCTACGGCGAGCAGTACTTC,CASSQRGAYGEQYF
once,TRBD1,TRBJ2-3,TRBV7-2,TGTGCCAGCAGCGCTGAGGGGGCTTGGGATACGCAGTATTTT,CASSAEGAWDTQYF
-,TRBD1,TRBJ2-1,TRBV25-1,TGTGCCAGCAGGCCCGCCTCCGGGACAGGGCTGGGGAATGAGCAGTTCTTC,CASRPASGTGLGNEQFF
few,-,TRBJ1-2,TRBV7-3,TGTGCCAGCAGCTCCAACTATGGCTACACCTTC,CASSSNYGYTF
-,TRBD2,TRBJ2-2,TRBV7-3,TGTGCCAGCAGCTTAATGGGGAGGGACACCGGGGAGCTGTTTTTT,CASSLMGRDTGELFF
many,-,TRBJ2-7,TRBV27,TGTGCCAGCAGTTCACCTCCGGGACGTGGCTACGAGCAGTACTTC,CASSSPPGRGYEQYF
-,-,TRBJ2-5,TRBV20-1,TGCAGTGCTAGAGAGACCCCCAGCGAGACCAGCCGACCTCAGGAGACCCAGTACTTC,CSARETPSETSRPQETQYF
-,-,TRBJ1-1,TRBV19,TGTGCCAGTAAACGGTCGGACGGTATGACTGAAGCTTTCTTT,CASKRSDGMTEAFF
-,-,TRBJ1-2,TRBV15,TGTGCCACCAGCAGAGAACGGGGATTCTATGGCTACACCTTC,CATSRERGFYGYTF
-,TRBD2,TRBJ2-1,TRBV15,TGTGCCACCAGCAGCGGGGGGGTCACCTACAATGAGCAGTTCTTC,CATSSGGVTYNEQFF
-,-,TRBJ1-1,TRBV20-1,TGCAGTGTCCTTAGTGGGAACACTGAAGCTTTCTTT,CSVLSGNTEAFF
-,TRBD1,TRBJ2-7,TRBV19,TGTGCCAGTTCCCATGGGTCGAGGACAGGCACCTACGAGCAGTACTTC,CASSHGSRTGTYEQYF
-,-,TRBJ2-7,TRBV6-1,TGTGCCAGCAAGCGGGACAGCCCCTACGAGCAGTACTTC,CASKRDSPYEQYF
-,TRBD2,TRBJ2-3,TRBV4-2,TGTGCCAGCAGCGGGAGGGGACTAGCGGGGGGGACGACAGATACGCAGTATTTT,CASSGRGLAGGTTDTQYF
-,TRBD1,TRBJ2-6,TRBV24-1,TGTGCCACCAGTGCACCACAGGGGTCTGGGGCCAACGTCCTGACTTTC,CATSAPQGSGANVLTF
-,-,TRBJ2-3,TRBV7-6,TGTGCCAGCAGCCACCAGCGGGCGGGGGATACGCAGTATTTT,CASSHQRAGDTQYF
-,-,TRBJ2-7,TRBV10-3,TGTGCCATCAGTGAGGCGAATGGGTACGAGCAGTACTTC,CAISEANGYEQYF
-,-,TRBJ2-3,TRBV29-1,TGCAGCGTGCCGGGACACGGCACAGATACGCAGTATTTT,CSVPGHGTDTQYF